The rows below give T cell receptor beta chains drawn from one sample of a study of blood T cell repertoires in COVID-19. Sequencing was performed with immunoSEQ multiplex PCR; in TCRdb, only in-frame clones are kept and a portion is missing. The sample has about 300,000 clones, roughly 89% seen once. Source material: peripheral blood. These receptors were taken from a man aged 35-49 years with acute or convalescent COVID-19. Each CDR3 is given with its conserved first and last residue. A D gene is named only where the DNA matches it firmly. Clone size is stated in some rows and not others, as once, few, many or a class when expanded.

j_call: TRBJ2-4; v_call: TRBV5-1; clone_size: .; d_call: TRBD1; cdr3_nt: TGCGCCAGCAGCGATCGGACAGGGGCCAAAAACATTCAGTACTTC; cdr3_aa: CASSDRTGAKNIQYF
j_call: TRBJ2-3; v_call: TRBV7-3; clone_size: .; d_call: TRBD1; cdr3_nt: TGTGCCAGCAGCTTAACGACAGGGGGCGTGGATACGCAGTATTTT; cdr3_aa: CASSLTTGGVDTQYF
j_call: TRBJ1-1; v_call: TRBV20-1; clone_size: few; d_call: .; cdr3_nt: TGCAGTGCTAGTGTGTTAAACACTGAAGCTTTCTTT; cdr3_aa: CSASVLNTEAFF
j_call: TRBJ1-5; v_call: TRBV19; clone_size: .; d_call: TRBD1; cdr3_nt: TGTGCCAGTAGTCCACCCTGGGACAGGCCCGACTCGGGGCCCCAGCATTTT; cdr3_aa: CASSPPWDRPDSGPQHF
j_call: TRBJ1-5; v_call: TRBV6-5; clone_size: .; d_call: .; cdr3_nt: TGTGCCAGTTCAGGGTACTGGAGTCAGCCCCAGCATTTT; cdr3_aa: CASSGYWSQPQHF
j_call: TRBJ1-5; v_call: TRBV2; clone_size: .; d_call: .; cdr3_nt: TGTGCCAGCGGCCCGGGTTGGGGCAATCAGCCCCAGCATTTT; cdr3_aa: CASGPGWGNQPQHF
j_call: TRBJ2-7; v_call: TRBV19; clone_size: .; d_call: TRBD1; cdr3_nt: TGTGCCAGTAGTCCCATAGGGGGACAGGGTCACTACGAGCAGTACTTC; cdr3_aa: CASSPIGGQGHYEQYF
j_call: TRBJ2-1; v_call: TRBV5-1; clone_size: once; d_call: .; cdr3_nt: TGCGCCAGCAGCTTTGGGCCAACAAACAATGAGCAGTTCTTC; cdr3_aa: CASSFGPTNNEQFF
j_call: TRBJ2-5; v_call: TRBV5-1; clone_size: .; d_call: .; cdr3_nt: TGCGCCAGCAGCCTACAGGGTATGGAGACCCAGTACTTC; cdr3_aa: CASSLQGMETQYF
j_call: TRBJ1-1; v_call: TRBV5-1; clone_size: once; d_call: TRBD1; cdr3_nt: TGCGCCAGCCGGCTGGGGACAGGGTATAAGGACACTGAAGCTTTCTTT; cdr3_aa: CASRLGTGYKDTEAFF
j_call: TRBJ1-2; v_call: TRBV6-6; clone_size: .; d_call: TRBD1; cdr3_nt: TGTGCCAGCAGCCCAGGGGGCGGCTACACCTTC; cdr3_aa: CASSPGGGYTF
j_call: TRBJ1-5; v_call: TRBV5-4; clone_size: .; d_call: TRBD1; cdr3_nt: TGTGCCAGCAGCCCCGGGACAGGGAGGGAATATAGCAATCAGCCCCAGCATTTT; cdr3_aa: CASSPGTGREYSNQPQHF
j_call: TRBJ2-3; v_call: TRBV4-1; clone_size: .; d_call: TRBD2; cdr3_nt: TGCGCCAGCAGCTCAAGCGGGGTCCTCACAGATACGCAGTATTTT; cdr3_aa: CASSSSGVLTDTQYF
j_call: TRBJ2-2; v_call: TRBV6-5; clone_size: .; d_call: TRBD2; cdr3_nt: TGTGCCAGCAGTTACTCGGGTAGGGGAGGGGCCGGGGAGCTGTTTTTT; cdr3_aa: CASSYSGRGGAGELFF
j_call: TRBJ2-7; v_call: TRBV27; clone_size: .; d_call: .; cdr3_nt: TGTGCCAGCAGTTTTACGACAGATTACGAGCAGTACTTC; cdr3_aa: CASSFTTDYEQYF
j_call: TRBJ2-4; v_call: TRBV19; clone_size: .; d_call: .; cdr3_nt: TGTGCCAGTAGTGTTACAGGGAGAGGAAACATTCAGTACTTC; cdr3_aa: CASSVTGRGNIQYF
j_call: TRBJ1-1; v_call: TRBV11-3; clone_size: .; d_call: .; cdr3_nt: TGTGCCAGCAGCCTCCAGGGTGGGAACACTGAAGCTTTCTTT; cdr3_aa: CASSLQGGNTEAFF
j_call: TRBJ1-6; v_call: TRBV7-9; clone_size: .; d_call: .; cdr3_nt: TGTGCCAGCACCCCCTCTTGGACTTCGAATTCACCCCTCCACTTT; cdr3_aa: CASTPSWTSNSPLHF
j_call: TRBJ2-7; v_call: TRBV2; clone_size: .; d_call: .; cdr3_nt: TGTGCCAGCAGTGACTCCGGTGTCTACGAGCAGTACTTC; cdr3_aa: CASSDSGVYEQYF
j_call: TRBJ2-4; v_call: TRBV4-1; clone_size: .; d_call: .; cdr3_nt: TGCGCCAGCAGCCTTAACAGGGAGTCTATGGCGGCCAAAAACATTCAGTACTTC; cdr3_aa: CASSLNRESMAAKNIQYF
j_call: TRBJ1-5; v_call: TRBV10-2; clone_size: .; d_call: .; cdr3_nt: TGCGCCAGCAGTGTAACAGGAAGTCAGCCCCAGCATTTT; cdr3_aa: CASSVTGSQPQHF
j_call: TRBJ2-3; v_call: TRBV10-3; clone_size: .; d_call: .; cdr3_nt: TGTGCCATCAGTGGGTCTCCCCCCTCAGATACGCAGTATTTT; cdr3_aa: CAISGSPPSDTQYF